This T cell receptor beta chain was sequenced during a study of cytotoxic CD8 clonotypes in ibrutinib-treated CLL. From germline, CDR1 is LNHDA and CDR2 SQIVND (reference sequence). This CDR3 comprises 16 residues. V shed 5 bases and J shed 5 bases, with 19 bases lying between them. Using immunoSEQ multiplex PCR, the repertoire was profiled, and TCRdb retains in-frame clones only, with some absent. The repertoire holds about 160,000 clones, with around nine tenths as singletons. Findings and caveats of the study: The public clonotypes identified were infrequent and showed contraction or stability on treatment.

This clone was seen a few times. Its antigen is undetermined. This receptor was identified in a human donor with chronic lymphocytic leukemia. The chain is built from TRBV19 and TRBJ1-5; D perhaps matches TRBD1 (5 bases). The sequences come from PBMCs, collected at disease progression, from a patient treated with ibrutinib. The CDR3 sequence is CASSPAYRGIDQPQHF. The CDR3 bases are TGTGCCAGTAGTCCCGCTTACCGGGGGATCGATCAGCCCCAGCATTTT.